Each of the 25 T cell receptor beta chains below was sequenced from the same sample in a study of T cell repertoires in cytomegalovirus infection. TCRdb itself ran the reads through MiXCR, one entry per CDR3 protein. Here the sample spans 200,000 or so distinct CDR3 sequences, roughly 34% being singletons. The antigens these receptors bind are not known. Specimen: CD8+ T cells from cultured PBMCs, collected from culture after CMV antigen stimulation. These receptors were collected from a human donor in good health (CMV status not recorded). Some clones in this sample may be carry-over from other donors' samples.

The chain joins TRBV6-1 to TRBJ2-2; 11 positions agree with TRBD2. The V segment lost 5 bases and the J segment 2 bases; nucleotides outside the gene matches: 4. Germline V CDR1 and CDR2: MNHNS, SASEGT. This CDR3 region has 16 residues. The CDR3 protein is CASSPLAGGNTGELFF. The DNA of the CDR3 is TGTGCCAGCAGTCCCCTAGCGGGAGGCAACACCGGGGAGCTGTTTTTT.

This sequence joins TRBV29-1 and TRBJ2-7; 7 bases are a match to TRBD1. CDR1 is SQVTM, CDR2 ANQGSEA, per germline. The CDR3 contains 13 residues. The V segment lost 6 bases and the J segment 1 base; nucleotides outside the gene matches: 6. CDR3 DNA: TGCAGCGTCCTTGGGACAGCATCCTACGAGCAGTACTTC. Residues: CSVLGTASYEQYF.

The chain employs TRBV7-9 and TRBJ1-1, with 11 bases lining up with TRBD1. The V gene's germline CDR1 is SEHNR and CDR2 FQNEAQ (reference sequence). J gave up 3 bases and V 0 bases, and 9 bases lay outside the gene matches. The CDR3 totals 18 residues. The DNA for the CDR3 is TGTGCCAGCAGCTTAGCGGATGAGGGGACAGGGGGAGACACTGAAGCTTTCTTT. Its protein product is CASSLADEGTGGDTEAFF. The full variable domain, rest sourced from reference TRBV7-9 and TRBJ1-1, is DTGVSQNPRHKITKRGQNVTFRCDPISEHNRLYWYRQTLGQGPEFLTYFQNEAQLEKSRLLSDRFSAERPKGSFSTLEIQRTEQGDSAMYLCASSLADEGTGGDTEAFFGQGTRLTVV.

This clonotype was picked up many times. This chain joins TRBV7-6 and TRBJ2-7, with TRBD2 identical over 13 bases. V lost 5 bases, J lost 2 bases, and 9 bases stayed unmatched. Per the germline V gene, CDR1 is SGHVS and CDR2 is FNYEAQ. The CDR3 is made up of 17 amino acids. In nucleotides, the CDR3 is TGTGCCAGCAGCAAGACTAGCGGGGGGCCCTCCCCCTACGAGCAGTACTTC. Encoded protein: CASSKTSGGPSPYEQYF.

The CDR3 bases are TGTGCCAGCAGCTCGCTAGCGGTCTCCTACAATGAGCAGTTCTTC. Its protein product is CASSSLAVSYNEQFF. The chain joins TRBV11-2 to TRBJ2-1; 7 positions agree with TRBD2. CDR1 is SGHAT, CDR2 FQNNGV, per germline. The CDR3 sequence is 15 residues long. After removal of 4 bases from V and 0 bases from J, the junction contained 3 bases not matched to a gene. Complete variable domain (other parts from reference TRBV11-2 and TRBJ2-1): EAGVAQSPRYKIIEKRQSVAFWCNPISGHATLYWYQQILGQGPKLLIQFQNNGVVDDSQLPKDRFSAERLKGVDSTLKIQPAKLEDSAVYLCASSSLAVSYNEQFFGPGTRLTVL.

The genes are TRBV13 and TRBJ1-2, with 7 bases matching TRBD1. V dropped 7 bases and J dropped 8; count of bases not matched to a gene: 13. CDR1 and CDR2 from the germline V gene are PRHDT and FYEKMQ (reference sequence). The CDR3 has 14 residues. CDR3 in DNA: TGTGCCAGCACCCCCCCGGAGGGGGCTCGGGGCTACACCTTC. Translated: CASTPPEGARGYTF.

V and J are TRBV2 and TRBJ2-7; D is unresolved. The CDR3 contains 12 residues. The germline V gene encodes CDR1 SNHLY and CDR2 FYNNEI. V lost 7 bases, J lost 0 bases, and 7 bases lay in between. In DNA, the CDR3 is TGTGCCAGCAAGGGCAGCTCCTACGAGCAGTACTTC. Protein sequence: CASKGSSYEQYF.

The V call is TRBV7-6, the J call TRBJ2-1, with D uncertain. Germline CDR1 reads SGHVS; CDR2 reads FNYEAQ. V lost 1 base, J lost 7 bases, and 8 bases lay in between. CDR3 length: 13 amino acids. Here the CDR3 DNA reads TGTGCCAGCAGCTTAGTACCAGATAATGAGCAGTTCTTC. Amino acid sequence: CASSLVPDNEQFF.

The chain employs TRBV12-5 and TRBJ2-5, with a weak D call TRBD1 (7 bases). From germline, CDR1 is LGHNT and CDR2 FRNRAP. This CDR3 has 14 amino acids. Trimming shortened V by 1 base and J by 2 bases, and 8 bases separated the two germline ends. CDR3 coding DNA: TGTGCTAGTGGTTTGGCAGGGGGGCAAGAGACCCAGTACTTC. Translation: CASGLAGGQETQYF.

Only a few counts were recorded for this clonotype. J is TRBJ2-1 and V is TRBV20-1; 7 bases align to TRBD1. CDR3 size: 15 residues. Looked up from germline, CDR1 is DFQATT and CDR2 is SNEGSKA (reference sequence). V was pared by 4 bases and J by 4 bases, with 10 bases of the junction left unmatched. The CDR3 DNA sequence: TGCAGTGCTAAGGGCCGACAGGGAGATTACAATGAGCAGTTCTTC. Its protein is CSAKGRQGDYNEQFF.

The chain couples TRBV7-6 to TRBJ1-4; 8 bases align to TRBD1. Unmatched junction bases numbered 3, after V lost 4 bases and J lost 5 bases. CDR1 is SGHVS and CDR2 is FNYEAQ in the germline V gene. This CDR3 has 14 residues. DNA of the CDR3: TGTGCCAGCAGCTCGACAGGGGCCAATGAAAAACTGTTTTTT. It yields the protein CASSSTGANEKLFF.

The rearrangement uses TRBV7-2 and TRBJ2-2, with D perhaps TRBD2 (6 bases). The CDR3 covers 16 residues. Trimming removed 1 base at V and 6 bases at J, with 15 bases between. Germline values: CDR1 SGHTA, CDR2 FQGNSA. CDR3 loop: CASSLGSGGASGELFF. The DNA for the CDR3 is TGTGCCAGCAGCTTAGGGTCGGGCGGGGCGTCCGGGGAGCTGTTTTTT.

The CDR3 nucleotides read TGTGCTAGTGGTTTGGGACCGGGACAGGGTCCCCCTGAAGCTTTCTTT. The encoded protein is CASGLGPGQGPPEAFF. This sequence joins TRBV12-5 and TRBJ1-1, with TRBD1 identical over 9 bases. The CDR3 is 16 residues long. Trimming removed 1 base from V and 6 bases from J; junction bases left unmatched: 9. Germline CDR1 is LGHNT and CDR2 is FRNRAP.

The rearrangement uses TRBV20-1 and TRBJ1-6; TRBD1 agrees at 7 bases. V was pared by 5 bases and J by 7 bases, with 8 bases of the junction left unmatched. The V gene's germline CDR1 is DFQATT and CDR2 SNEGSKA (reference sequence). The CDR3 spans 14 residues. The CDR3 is CSAGGWDRNSPLHF. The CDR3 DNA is TGCAGTGCTGGTGGTTGGGACAGAAATTCACCCCTCCACTTT.

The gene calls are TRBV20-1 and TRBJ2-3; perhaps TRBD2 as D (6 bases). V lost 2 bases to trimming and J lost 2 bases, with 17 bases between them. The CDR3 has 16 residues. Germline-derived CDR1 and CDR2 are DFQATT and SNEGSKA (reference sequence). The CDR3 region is CSARTPEGTITDTQYF. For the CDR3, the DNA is TGCAGTGCTAGAACCCCGGAGGGTACTATCACAGATACGCAGTATTTT.

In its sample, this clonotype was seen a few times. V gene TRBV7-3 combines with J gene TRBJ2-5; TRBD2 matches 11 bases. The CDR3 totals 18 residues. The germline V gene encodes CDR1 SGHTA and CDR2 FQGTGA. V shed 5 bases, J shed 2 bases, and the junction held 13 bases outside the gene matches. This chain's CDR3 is CASSPHPLGTSGQETQYF. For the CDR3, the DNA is TGTGCCAGCAGCCCCCACCCACTCGGGACTAGCGGTCAAGAGACCCAGTACTTC.

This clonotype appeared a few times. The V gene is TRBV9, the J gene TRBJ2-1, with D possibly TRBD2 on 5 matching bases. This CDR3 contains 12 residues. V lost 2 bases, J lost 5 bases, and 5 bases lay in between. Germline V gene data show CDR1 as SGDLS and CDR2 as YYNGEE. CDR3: CASSVGDNEQFF. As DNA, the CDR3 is TGTGCCAGCAGCGTCGGGGACAATGAGCAGTTCTTC.

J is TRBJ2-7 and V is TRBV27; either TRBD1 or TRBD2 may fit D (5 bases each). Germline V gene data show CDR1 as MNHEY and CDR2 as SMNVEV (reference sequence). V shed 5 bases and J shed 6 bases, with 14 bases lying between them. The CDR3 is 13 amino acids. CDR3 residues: CASSPGAPVEQYF. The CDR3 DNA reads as TGTGCCAGCAGTCCCGGGGCTCCAGTCGAGCAGTACTTC.

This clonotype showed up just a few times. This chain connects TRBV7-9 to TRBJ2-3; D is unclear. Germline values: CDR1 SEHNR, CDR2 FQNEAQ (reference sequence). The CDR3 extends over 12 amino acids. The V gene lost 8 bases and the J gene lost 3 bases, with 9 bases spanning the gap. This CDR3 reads CASVIETDTQYF. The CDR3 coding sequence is TGTGCCAGCGTTATAGAGACAGATACGCAGTATTTT.

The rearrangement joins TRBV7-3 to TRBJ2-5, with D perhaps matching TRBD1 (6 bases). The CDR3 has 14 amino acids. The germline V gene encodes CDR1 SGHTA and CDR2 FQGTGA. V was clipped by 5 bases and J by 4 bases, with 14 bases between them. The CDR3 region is CASSATGSGETQYF. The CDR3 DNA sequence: TGTGCCAGCAGCGCGACAGGATCAGGAGAGACCCAGTACTTC.

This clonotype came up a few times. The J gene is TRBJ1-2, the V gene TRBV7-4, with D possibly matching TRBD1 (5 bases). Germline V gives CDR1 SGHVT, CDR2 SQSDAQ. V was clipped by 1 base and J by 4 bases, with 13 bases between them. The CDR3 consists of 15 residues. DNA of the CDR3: TGTGCCAGCAGCTTAGTGACAGATCCTGGCTATGGCTACACCTTC. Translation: CASSLVTDPGYGYTF.

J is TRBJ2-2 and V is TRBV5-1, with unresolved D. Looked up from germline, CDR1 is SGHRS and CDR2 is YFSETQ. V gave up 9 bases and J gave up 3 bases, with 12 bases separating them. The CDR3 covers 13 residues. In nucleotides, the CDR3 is TGCGCCATCCGGACCACCGACACCGGGGAGCTGTTTTTT. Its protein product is CAIRTTDTGELFF.

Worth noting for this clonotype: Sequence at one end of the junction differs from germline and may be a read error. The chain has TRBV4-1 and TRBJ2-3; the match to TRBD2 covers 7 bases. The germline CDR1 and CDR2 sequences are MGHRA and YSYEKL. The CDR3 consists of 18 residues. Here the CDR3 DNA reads TGTGCCAGCAGCCAAGATTGGTTAGCTAGCGGAAACACAGATACGCAGTATTTT. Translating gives CASSQDWLASGNTDTQYF.

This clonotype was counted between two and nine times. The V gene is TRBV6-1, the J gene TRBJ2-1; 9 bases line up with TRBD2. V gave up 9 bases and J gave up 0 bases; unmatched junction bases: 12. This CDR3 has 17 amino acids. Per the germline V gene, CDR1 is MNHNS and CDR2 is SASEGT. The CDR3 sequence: CASPSGKGTSSYNEQFF. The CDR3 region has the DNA TGTGCCAGTCCTAGCGGGAAAGGGACAAGCTCCTACAATGAGCAGTTCTTC.

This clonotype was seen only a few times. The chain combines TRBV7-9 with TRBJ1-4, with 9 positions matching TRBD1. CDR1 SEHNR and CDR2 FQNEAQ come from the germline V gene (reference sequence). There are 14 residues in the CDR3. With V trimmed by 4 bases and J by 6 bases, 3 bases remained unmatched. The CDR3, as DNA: TGTGCCAGCAGCTCTAGGGACAGGGATGAAAAACTGTTTTTT. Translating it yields CASSSRDRDEKLFF.